This TCR beta chain appears in the sequencing data of a study of cytotoxic CD8 clonotypes in ibrutinib-treated CLL. This CDR3 region has 14 residues. CDR1 is LNHDA, CDR2 SQIVND, per germline (reference sequence). TCRdb keeps only in-frame clones here, not all; method: immunoSEQ multiplex PCR. The data show some 200,000 clones, more than 75% seen once. The chain uses TRBV19 and TRBJ2-5; 9 bases match TRBD1. The closer fit of TRBJ2-7 to the DNA end suggests the J call may be wrong. This TCR was recovered from a human donor with chronic lymphocytic leukemia. This specimen consisted of PBMCs, obtained after 12 months of ibrutinib treatment. The CDR3, as DNA: TGTGCCAGTAGCGAAGGACAGGGGTCTTACGAGCAGTACTTC. It yields the protein CASSEGQGSYEQYF.